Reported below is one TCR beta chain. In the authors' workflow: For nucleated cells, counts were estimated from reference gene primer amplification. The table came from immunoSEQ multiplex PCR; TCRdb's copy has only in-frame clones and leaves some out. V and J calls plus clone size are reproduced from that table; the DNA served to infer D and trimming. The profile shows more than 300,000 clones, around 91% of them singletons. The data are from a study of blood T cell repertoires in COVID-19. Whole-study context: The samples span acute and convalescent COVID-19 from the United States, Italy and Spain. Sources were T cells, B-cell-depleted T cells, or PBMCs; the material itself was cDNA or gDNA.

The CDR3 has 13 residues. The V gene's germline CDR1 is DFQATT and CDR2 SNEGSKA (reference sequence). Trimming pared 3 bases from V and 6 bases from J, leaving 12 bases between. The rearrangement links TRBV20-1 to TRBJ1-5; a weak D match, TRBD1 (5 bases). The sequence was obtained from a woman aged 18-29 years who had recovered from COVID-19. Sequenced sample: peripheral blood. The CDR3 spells CSASQGKGQPQHF. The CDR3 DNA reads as TGCAGTGCTAGTCAGGGCAAGGGTCAGCCCCAGCATTTT.